This TCR beta chain was identified in a study of cytomegalovirus exposure and HLA in healthy donors. V was pared by 5 bases and J by 2 bases, with 15 bases between. The CDR3 has 15 residues. The germline V gene encodes CDR1 SNHLY and CDR2 FYNNEI. As for this clone: Its specificity is unknown.

Study-wide results and caveats: A link between a missense DCLRE1C variant and TCR beta V- and J-gene trimming emerged from a later analysis.

The study ran its PCR with 60 Vbeta and 13 Jbeta primers. Repertoires were generated with immunoSEQ multiplex PCR, while TCRdb's copy carries only in-frame clones and drops some. The sample lists about 110,000 clones, around three quarters occurring once. The specimen was PBMCs. The chain joins TRBV2 to TRBJ2-5, with D maybe TRBD1 (6 bases). The sequence derives from a man in his thirties or forties in good health and CMV-seropositive. The CDR3 sequence is CASSKTPQGQETQYF. Here the CDR3 DNA reads TGTGCCAGCAGTAAAACGCCGCAGGGGCAAGAGACCCAGTACTTC. Variable domain in full (rest from reference TRBV2 and TRBJ2-5): EPEVTQTPSHQVTQMGQEVILRCVPISNHLYFYWYRQILGQKVEFLVSFYNNEISEKSEIFDDQFSVERPDGSNFTLKIRSTKLEDSAMYFCASSKTPQGQETQYFGPGTRLLVL.